This T cell receptor beta chain is drawn from a study of beta chain features in type 1 diabetes. Study-level background: The samples had about 100,000,000 sorted cells examined in all. Whole-study findings and limits: Researchers reported that naive, central memory and Treg TCRB repertoires appeared more similar in patients than in healthy donors.

With regard to this clone: The antigen remains undetermined.

What was sequenced were expressed TCRB transcripts, since all of the isolated RNA had been reverse transcribed. Clones were sequenced by immunoSEQ multiplex PCR, and TCRdb holds only the in-frame ones, with some missing. The sample contains more than 300,000 clones, roughly 8% of which appear only once. CDR1 SGHDN and CDR2 FVKESK come from the germline V gene. The CDR3 extends over 15 amino acids. The V gene end was trimmed by 4 bases and the J gene end by 6 bases; junction bases not matched to a gene: 8. Material: central memory CD4+ T cells from blood. This chain joins TRBV14 and TRBJ2-2; TRBD2 agrees at 7 bases. The TCR comes from a woman younger than 35 in good health. The CDR3 region has the DNA TGTGCCAGCAGCCGGACTAGGATCAAACCCGGGGAGCTGTTTTTT. Amino acids: CASSRTRIKPGELFF.